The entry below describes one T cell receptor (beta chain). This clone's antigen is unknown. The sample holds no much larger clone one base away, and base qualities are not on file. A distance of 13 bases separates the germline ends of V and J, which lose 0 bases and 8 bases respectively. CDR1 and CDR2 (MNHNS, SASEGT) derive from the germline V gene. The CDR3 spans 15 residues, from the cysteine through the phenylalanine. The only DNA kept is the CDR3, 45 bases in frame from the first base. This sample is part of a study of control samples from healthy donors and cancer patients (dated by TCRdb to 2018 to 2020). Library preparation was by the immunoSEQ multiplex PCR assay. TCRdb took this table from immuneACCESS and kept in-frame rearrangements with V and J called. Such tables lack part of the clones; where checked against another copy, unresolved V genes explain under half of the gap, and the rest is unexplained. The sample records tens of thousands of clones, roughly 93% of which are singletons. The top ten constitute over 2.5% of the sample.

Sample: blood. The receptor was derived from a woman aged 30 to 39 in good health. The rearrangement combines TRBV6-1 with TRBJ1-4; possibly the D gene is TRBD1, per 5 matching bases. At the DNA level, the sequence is TGTGCCAGCAGTGAAGCTGGCAGGGCAAACGAAAAACTGTTTTTT. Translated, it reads CASSEAGRANEKLFF.